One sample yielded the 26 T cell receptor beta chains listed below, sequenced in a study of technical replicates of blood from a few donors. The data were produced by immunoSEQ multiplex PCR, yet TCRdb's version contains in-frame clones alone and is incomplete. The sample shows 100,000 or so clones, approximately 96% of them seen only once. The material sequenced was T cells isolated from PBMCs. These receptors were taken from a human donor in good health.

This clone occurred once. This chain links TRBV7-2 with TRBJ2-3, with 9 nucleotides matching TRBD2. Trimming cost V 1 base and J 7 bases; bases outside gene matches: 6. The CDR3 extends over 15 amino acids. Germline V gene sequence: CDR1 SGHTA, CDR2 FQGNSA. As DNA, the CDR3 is TGTGCCAGCAGCTTAGACGGGACTAGCCCGAATACGCAGTATTTT. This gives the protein CASSLDGTSPNTQYF.

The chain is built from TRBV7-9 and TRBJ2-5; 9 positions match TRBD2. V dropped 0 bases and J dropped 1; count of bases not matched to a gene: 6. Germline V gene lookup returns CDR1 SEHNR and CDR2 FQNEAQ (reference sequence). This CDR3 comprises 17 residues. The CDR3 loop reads CASSLAWTSEPQETQYF. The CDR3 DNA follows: TGTGCCAGCAGCTTAGCGTGGACTAGCGAACCCCAAGAGACCCAGTACTTC.

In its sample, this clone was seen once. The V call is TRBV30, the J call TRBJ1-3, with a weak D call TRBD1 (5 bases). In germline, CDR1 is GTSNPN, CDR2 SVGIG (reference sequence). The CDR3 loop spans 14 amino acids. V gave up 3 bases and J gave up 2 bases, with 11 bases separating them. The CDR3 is CAWRGDFPGNTIYF. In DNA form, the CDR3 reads TGTGCCTGGAGGGGGGACTTTCCTGGAAACACCATATATTTT.

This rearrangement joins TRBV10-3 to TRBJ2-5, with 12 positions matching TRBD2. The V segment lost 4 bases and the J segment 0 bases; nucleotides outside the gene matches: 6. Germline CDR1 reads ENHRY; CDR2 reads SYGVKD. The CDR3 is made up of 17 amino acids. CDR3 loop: CAISGPSGGEYQETQYF. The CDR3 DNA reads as TGTGCCATCAGTGGACCTAGCGGGGGGGAGTACCAAGAGACCCAGTACTTC.

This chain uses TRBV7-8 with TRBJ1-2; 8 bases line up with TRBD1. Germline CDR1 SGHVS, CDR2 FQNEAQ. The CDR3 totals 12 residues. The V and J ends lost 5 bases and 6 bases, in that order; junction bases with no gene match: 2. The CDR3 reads CASSATGDGYTF. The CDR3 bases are TGTGCCAGCAGCGCGACAGGGGATGGCTACACCTTC.

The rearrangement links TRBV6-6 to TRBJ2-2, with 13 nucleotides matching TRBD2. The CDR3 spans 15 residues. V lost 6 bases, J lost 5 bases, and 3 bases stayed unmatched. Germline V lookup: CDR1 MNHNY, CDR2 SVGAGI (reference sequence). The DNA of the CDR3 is TGTGCCAGCAGGACTAGCGGGAGGAGTACCGGGGAGCTGTTTTTT. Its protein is CASRTSGRSTGELFF.

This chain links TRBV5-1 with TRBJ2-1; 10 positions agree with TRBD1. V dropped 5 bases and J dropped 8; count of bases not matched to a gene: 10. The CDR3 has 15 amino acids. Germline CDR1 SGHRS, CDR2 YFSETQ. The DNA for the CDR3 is TGCGCCAGCAGGGGACTTACAGGGACAGGGGATGAGCAGTTCTTC. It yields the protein CASRGLTGTGDEQFF.

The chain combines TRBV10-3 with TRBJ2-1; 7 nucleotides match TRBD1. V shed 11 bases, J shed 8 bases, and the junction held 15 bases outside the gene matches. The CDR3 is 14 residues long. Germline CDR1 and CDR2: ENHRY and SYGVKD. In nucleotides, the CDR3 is TGTGCCGTACTAGGGGGCGAAAATTTTGATGAGCAGTTCTTC. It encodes CAVLGGENFDEQFF.

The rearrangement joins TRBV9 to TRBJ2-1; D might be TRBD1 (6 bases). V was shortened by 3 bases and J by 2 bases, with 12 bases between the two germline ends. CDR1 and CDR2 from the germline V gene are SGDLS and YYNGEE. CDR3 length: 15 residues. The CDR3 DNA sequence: TGTGCCAGCAGCGCCACAGGGTACCCCTACAATGAGCAGTTCTTC. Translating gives CASSATGYPYNEQFF.

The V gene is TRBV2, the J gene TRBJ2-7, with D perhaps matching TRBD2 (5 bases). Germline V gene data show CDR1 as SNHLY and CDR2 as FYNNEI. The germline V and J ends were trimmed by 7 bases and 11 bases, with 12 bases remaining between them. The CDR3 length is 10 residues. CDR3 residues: CASTGLWEYF. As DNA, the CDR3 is TGTGCCAGCACTGGACTGTGGGAGTACTTC.

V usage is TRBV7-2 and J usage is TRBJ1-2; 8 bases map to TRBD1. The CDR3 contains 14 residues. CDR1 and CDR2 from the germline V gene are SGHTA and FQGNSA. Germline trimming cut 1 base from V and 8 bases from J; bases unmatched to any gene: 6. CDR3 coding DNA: TGTGCCAGCAGCTTAGTTCAGGGGGCGCGCGGCTACACCTTC. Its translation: CASSLVQGARGYTF.

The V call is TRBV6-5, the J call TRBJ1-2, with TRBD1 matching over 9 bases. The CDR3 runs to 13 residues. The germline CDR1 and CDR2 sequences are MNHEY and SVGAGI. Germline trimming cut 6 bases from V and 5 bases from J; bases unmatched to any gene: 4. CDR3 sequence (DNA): TGTGCCAGCAGCACACAGGGGGCTTATGGCTACACCTTC. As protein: CASSTQGAYGYTF.

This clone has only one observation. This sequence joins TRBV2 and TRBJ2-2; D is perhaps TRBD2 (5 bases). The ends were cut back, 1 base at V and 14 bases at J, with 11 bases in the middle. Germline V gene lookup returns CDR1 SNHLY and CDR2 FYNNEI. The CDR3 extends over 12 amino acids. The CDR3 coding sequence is TGTGCCAGCAGTGAAGTCCCCCTAGCTCTGTTTTTT. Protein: CASSEVPLALFF.

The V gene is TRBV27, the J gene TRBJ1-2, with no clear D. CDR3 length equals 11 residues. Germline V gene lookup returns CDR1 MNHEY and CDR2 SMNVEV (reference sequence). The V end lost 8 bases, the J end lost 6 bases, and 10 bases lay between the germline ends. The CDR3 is CASLAANGYTF. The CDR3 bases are TGTGCCAGCCTTGCTGCTAATGGCTACACCTTC.

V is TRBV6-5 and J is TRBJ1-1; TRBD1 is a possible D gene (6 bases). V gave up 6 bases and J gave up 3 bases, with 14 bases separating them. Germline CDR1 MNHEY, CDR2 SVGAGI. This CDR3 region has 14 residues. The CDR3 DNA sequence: TGTGCCAGCAGCCTAACGGGACATCACACTGAAGCTTTCTTT. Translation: CASSLTGHHTEAFF.

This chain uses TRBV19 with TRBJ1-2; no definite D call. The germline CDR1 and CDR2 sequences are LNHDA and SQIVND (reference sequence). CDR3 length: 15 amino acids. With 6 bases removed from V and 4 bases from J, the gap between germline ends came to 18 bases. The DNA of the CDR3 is TGTGCCAGTAGAGCGGGATTTGAGGTCGGCTATGGCTACACCTTC. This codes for CASRAGFEVGYGYTF.

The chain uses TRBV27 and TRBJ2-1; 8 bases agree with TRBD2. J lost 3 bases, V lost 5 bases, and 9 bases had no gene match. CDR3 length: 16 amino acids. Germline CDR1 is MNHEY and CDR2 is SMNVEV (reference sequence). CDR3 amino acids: CASSTWGLAGYNEQFF. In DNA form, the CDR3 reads TGTGCCAGCAGTACCTGGGGGCTAGCGGGCTACAATGAGCAGTTCTTC.

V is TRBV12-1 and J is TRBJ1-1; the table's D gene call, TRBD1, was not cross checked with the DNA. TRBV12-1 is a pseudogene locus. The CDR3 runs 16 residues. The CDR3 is CASSFARQERKVEAFF. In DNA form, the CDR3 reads TGTGCCAGCAGCTTTGCCCGACAGGAGAGGAAAGTGGAAGCTTTCTTT.

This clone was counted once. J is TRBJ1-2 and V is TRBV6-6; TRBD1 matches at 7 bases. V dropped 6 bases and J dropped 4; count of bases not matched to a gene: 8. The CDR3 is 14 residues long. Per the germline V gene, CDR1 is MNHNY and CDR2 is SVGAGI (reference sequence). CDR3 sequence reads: CASSPTGVGYGYTF. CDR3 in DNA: TGTGCCAGCAGCCCCACAGGGGTGGGCTATGGCTACACCTTC.

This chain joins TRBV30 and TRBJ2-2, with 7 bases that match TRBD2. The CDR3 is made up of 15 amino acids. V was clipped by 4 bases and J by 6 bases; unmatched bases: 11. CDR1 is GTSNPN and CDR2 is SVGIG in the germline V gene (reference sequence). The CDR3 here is CAWTRAGASAGELFF. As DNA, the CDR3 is TGTGCCTGGACCCGGGCGGGAGCGTCTGCCGGGGAGCTGTTTTTT.

Written as DNA, the CDR3 is TGCAGCGTTGAAGTATTACAGGGACGTGTAAACACCATATATTTT. Protein sequence: CSVEVLQGRVNTIYF. The chain employs TRBV29-1 and TRBJ1-3; a possible D gene is TRBD1 (6 bases). The CDR3 has 15 residues. The germline gives CDR1 SQVTM, CDR2 ANQGSEA. Trimming removed 1 base from V and 6 bases from J, with 16 bases in between.

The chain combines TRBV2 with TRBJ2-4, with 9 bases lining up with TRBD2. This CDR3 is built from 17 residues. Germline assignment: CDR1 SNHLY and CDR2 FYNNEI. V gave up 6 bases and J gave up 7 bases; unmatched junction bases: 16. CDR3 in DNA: TGTGCCAGCAGAGATACCTATAGCGGGAGTACGGGGAACATTCAGTACTTC. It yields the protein CASRDTYSGSTGNIQYF.

CDR3 region: CASSTSGAIYEQYF. The CDR3 bases are TGTGCCAGCAGCACTAGCGGGGCGATCTACGAGCAGTACTTC. This sequence joins TRBV9 and TRBJ2-7; 10 bases are shared with TRBD2. The J segment lost 3 bases and the V segment lost 4 bases, leaving 4 bases of the junction unmatched. The CDR3 loop spans 14 amino acids. CDR1 is SGDLS, CDR2 YYNGEE, per germline.

The CDR3 DNA sequence: TGTGCTAGTGGTCCCAGCCTAGCGGGAGTTCGAACCGGGGAGCTGTTTTTT. This sequence encodes CASGPSLAGVRTGELFF. The J gene is TRBJ2-2, the V gene TRBV12-5, with TRBD2 identical over 10 bases. Germline loops: CDR1 LGHNT, CDR2 FRNRAP. Trimming cost V 5 bases and J 5 bases; bases outside gene matches: 11. CDR3 length: 17 amino acids.

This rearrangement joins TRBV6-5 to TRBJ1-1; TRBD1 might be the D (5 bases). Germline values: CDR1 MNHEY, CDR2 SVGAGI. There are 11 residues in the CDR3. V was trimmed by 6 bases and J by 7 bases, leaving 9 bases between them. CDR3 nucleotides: TGTGCCAGCAGACAGGCTGATGAAGCTTTCTTT. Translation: CASRQADEAFF.

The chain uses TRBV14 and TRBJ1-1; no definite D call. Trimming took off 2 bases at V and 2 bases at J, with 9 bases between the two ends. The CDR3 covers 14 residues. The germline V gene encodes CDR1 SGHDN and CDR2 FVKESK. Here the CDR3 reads CASSQRPGNTEAFF. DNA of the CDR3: TGTGCCAGCAGCCAAAGGCCAGGTAACACTGAAGCTTTCTTT.